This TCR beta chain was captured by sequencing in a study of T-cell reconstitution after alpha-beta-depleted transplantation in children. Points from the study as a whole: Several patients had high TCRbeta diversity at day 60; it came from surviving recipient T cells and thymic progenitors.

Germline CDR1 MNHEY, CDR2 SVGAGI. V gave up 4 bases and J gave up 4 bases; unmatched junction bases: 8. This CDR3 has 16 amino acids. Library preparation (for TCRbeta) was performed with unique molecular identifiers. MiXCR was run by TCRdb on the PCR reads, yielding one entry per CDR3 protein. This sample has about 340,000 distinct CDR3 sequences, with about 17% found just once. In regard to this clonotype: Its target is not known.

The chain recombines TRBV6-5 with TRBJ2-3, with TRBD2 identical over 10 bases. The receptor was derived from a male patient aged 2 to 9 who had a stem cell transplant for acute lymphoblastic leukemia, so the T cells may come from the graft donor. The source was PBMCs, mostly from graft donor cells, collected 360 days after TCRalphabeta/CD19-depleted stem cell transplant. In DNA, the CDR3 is TGTGCCAGCAGTTTCGGAGCGGGAGGGCCTCCAGATACGCAGTATTTT. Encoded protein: CASSFGAGGPPDTQYF.